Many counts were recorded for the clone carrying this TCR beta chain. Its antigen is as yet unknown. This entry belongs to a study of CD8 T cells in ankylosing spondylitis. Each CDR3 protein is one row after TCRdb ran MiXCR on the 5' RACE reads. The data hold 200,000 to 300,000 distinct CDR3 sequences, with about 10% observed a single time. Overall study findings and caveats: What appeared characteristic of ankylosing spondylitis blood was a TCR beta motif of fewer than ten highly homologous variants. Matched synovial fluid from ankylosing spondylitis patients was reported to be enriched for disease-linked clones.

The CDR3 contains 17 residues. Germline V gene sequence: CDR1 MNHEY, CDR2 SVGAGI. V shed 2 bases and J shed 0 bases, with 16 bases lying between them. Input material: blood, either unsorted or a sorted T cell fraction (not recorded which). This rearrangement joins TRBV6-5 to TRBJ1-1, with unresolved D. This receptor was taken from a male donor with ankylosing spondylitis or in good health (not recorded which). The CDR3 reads CASSYRNLGLMNTEAFF. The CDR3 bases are TGTGCCAGCAGTTACCGCAATTTAGGCTTAATGAACACTGAAGCTTTCTTT.